This entry lists 31 T cell receptor beta chains sequenced from one sample in a study of OX40 agonist ivuxolimab in advanced cancers. Using immunoSEQ multiplex PCR, the repertoire was profiled, and TCRdb retains in-frame clones only, with some absent. Among almost 70,000 clones listed, around 89% were seen once. The specimen was CD4+ or CD8+ T cells sorted from blood, collected in a trial of the OX40 agonist ivuxolimab. These receptors were obtained from an adult with an advanced solid tumor such as melanoma, head and neck, liver or kidney cancer.

CDR3 nucleotides: TGTGCCAGCAGTTACTCGCAACTGTCTGGGGCCAACGTCCTGACTTTC. Encoded protein: CASSYSQLSGANVLTF. The rearrangement joins TRBV6-6 to TRBJ2-6; D unresolved. The CDR3 has 16 amino acids. V lost 0 bases and J 1 base, leaving 7 bases between the germline ends. Germline assignment: CDR1 MNHNY and CDR2 SVGAGI (reference sequence).

The table lists this clone with a count of one. V usage is TRBV9 and J usage is TRBJ2-5; a weak D match, TRBD2 (6 bases). With 4 bases removed from V and 2 bases from J, the gap between germline ends came to 12 bases. Germline CDR1 reads SGDLS; CDR2 reads YYNGEE. This CDR3 is 14 amino acids long. CDR3 nucleotides: TGTGCCAGCAGCTCAACTAGCAGGCAAGAGACCCAGTACTTC. Residues: CASSSTSRQETQYF.

This clone was picked up a small number of times. The gene calls are TRBV6-1 and TRBJ1-1, with D possibly TRBD1 on 6 matching bases. V lost 1 base and J lost 3, with 12 bases in between. Germline CDR1 reads MNHNS; CDR2 reads SASEGT. The CDR3 contains 15 residues. The CDR3 sequence is CASSEGAGGDTEAFF. DNA for the CDR3: TGTGCCAGCAGTGAAGGGGCCGGGGGCGACACTGAAGCTTTCTTT.

The CDR3 loop is CASSYSRRNQPQHF. The CDR3 bases are TGTGCCAGCAGTTACTCCCGCCGGAATCAGCCCCAGCATTTT. The chain combines TRBV6-5 with TRBJ1-5; D is unresolved. Trimming stripped 0 bases from V and 4 bases from J, with 7 bases between. CDR1 is MNHEY, CDR2 SVGAGI, per germline. The CDR3 runs to 14 residues.

The chain joins TRBV7-2 to TRBJ2-3, with D unclear. The V gene's germline CDR1 is SGHTA and CDR2 FQGNSA. With 3 bases removed from V and 2 bases from J, the gap between germline ends came to 9 bases. There are 14 residues in the CDR3. CDR3 sequence reads: CASSLVGPTDTQYF. The CDR3, as DNA: TGTGCCAGCAGCTTGGTAGGCCCCACAGATACGCAGTATTTT.

About this clone: Other DNA sequences in this specimen translate into the identical CDR3. This rearrangement joins TRBV18 to TRBJ1-1; the D gene is possibly TRBD1 (6 bases). Trimming cost V 6 bases and J 3 bases, with 17 bases left between them. The CDR3 is made up of 15 amino acids. Germline V lookup: CDR1 KGHSH, CDR2 LQKENI. The CDR3 reads CASSSTQGFDTEAFF. As DNA, the CDR3 is TGTGCCAGCTCCTCCACCCAGGGGTTTGACACTGAAGCTTTCTTT.

The gene calls are TRBV7-3 and TRBJ2-7, with no clear D. Germline V gene lookup returns CDR1 SGHTA and CDR2 FQGTGA. Deletions cut 1 base from V and 4 bases from J, with 8 bases between. There are 13 residues in the CDR3. CDR3: CASSLRDSYEQYF. DNA for the CDR3: TGTGCCAGCAGCTTAAGAGACTCGTACGAGCAGTACTTC.

V and J are TRBV5-4 and TRBJ2-4, with D hard to call. V lost 10 bases, J lost 0 bases, and 11 bases lay in between. Per the germline V gene, CDR1 is SGHNT and CDR2 is YYREEE (reference sequence). The CDR3 loop spans 13 amino acids. CDR3 sequence (DNA): TGTGCCCCCCGAGGATTAGCCAAAAACATTCAGTACTTC. Translation gives CAPRGLAKNIQYF.

This chain joins TRBV5-6 and TRBJ2-7, with 8 nucleotides matching TRBD1. V shed 6 bases, J shed 2 bases, and the junction held 7 bases outside the gene matches. Germline V gene sequence: CDR1 SGHDT, CDR2 YYEEEE. The CDR3 is 14 amino acids. CDR3 residues: CASTKRDRPYEQYF. The CDR3 DNA sequence: TGTGCCAGCACGAAACGGGACAGGCCCTACGAGCAGTACTTC.

The rearrangement joins TRBV2 to TRBJ2-5; 9 bases are a match to TRBD2. Unmatched junction bases numbered 13, after V lost 2 bases and J lost 12 bases. Germline V lookup: CDR1 SNHLY, CDR2 FYNNEI. The CDR3 is 15 residues long. The CDR3 is CASSELWVAGDREYF. CDR3 nucleotides: TGTGCCAGCAGTGAACTTTGGGTAGCGGGGGATCGAGAGTACTTC.

V and J are TRBV7-3 and TRBJ1-5, with 7 bases matching TRBD1. V was clipped by 5 bases and J by 2 bases; unmatched bases: 6. Germline CDR1 reads SGHTA; CDR2 reads FQGTGA. The CDR3 length is 15 residues. The CDR3 DNA follows: TGTGCCAGCAGCCCAGGGGGGAGGCGCAATCAGCCCCAGCATTTT. As protein: CASSPGGRRNQPQHF.

For the CDR3, the DNA is TGTGCCTCACAGAGGTCGACAGGTTGGGCTTTCTTT. Translating it yields CASQRSTGWAFF. V is TRBV28 and J is TRBJ1-1; a weak D match, TRBD1 (6 bases). The CDR3 consists of 12 residues. Deletions cut 11 bases from V and 11 bases from J, with 21 bases between. Germline lookup yields CDR1 MDHEN and CDR2 SYDVKM.

The J gene is TRBJ2-1, the V gene TRBV4-2; TRBD2 aligns across 12 bases. The V and J ends lost 2 bases and 7 bases, in that order; junction bases with no gene match: 9. Germline loops: CDR1 LGHNA, CDR2 YNFKEQ. The CDR3 runs 17 residues. CDR3 region: CASSQPSGRAKTNEQFF. CDR3 sequence (DNA): TGTGCCAGCAGCCAACCTAGCGGGAGGGCCAAAACGAATGAGCAGTTCTTC.

This clone was seen a single time. The genes are TRBV7-8 and TRBJ2-7; 7 nucleotides align to TRBD1. The germline V gene has CDR1 SGHVS and CDR2 FQNEAQ. The CDR3 runs to 15 residues. J was trimmed by 0 bases and V by 6 bases; bases with no gene match: 8. CDR3 bases: TGTGCCAGCAGTTCGCGACAGGGCCCCTCCTACGAGCAGTACTTC. Encoded protein: CASSSRQGPSYEQYF.

This chain connects TRBV19 to TRBJ2-1; 9 positions match TRBD1. The germline V gene encodes CDR1 LNHDA and CDR2 SQIVND (reference sequence). V shed 2 bases, J shed 8 bases, and the junction held 7 bases outside the gene matches. The CDR3 consists of 15 residues. CDR3 sequence: CASSIIGTGIYEQFF. The DNA for the CDR3 is TGTGCCAGTAGTATAATTGGGACAGGGATCTATGAGCAGTTCTTC.

On this clone itself: At the DNA level, this CDR3 is encoded by other sequences in the same sample as well. The chain uses TRBV28 and TRBJ1-2, with 10 bases that match TRBD1. The CDR3 sequence is 14 residues long. With 6 bases clipped from V and 6 bases from J, the junction kept 7 bases outside the gene matches. From germline, CDR1 is MDHEN and CDR2 SYDVKM. The CDR3 nucleotides read TGTGCCAGCAGCCGGGGACAGGGGAGAGATGGCTACACCTTC. Translated, it gives CASSRGQGRDGYTF.

The count of this clone is one. This chain joins TRBV27 and TRBJ2-1; 13 nucleotides agree with TRBD2. V dropped 5 bases and J dropped 3; count of bases not matched to a gene: 7. Per germline, CDR1 MNHEY and CDR2 SMNVEV (reference sequence). This CDR3 spans 17 amino acids. This CDR3 reads CASSPTGLAGIYNEQFF. In DNA, the CDR3 is TGTGCCAGCAGTCCGACGGGACTAGCGGGAATCTACAATGAGCAGTTCTTC.

V and J are TRBV7-9 and TRBJ2-7, with 13 bases lining up with TRBD2. J gave up 8 bases and V 5 bases, and 15 bases lay outside the gene matches. Germline CDR1 reads SEHNR; CDR2 reads FQNEAQ (reference sequence). The CDR3 contains 17 residues. CDR3 in amino acids: CASSETSGRGPGIQQYF. In DNA, the CDR3 is TGTGCCAGCAGCGAAACTAGCGGGAGGGGCCCGGGTATCCAGCAGTACTTC.

V gene TRBV5-1 combines with J gene TRBJ2-7; TRBD2 agrees at 9 bases. V lost 2 bases to trimming and J lost 4 bases; unmatched junction nucleotides: 4. This CDR3 has 14 amino acids. Germline V gives CDR1 SGHRS, CDR2 YFSETQ. In nucleotides, the CDR3 is TGCGCCAGCAGCTTAGGGACTAGCTCTTACGAGCAGTACTTC. Translating gives CASSLGTSSYEQYF.

The chain uses TRBV19 and TRBJ1-4, with no clear D. The CDR3 totals 14 residues. The V gene's germline CDR1 is LNHDA and CDR2 SQIVND (reference sequence). Trimming shortened V by 6 bases and J by 3 bases, and 11 bases separated the two germline ends. CDR3 nucleotides: TGTGCCAGTAGGGGTGGTGTGGCTAATGAAAAACTGTTTTTT. Its protein is CASRGGVANEKLFF.

This chain connects TRBV7-9 to TRBJ2-1; D is possibly TRBD1 (5 bases). V was pared by 6 bases and J by 9 bases, with 21 bases between. CDR3 length equals 15 residues. Germline values: CDR1 SEHNR, CDR2 FQNEAQ (reference sequence). CDR3 region: CASRPTGAYKGEQFF. CDR3 nucleotides: TGTGCCAGCAGACCTACTGGGGCCTACAAGGGTGAGCAGTTCTTC.

The chain has TRBV6-4 and TRBJ1-2; TRBD1 matches 8 bases. Looked up from germline, CDR1 is MRHNA and CDR2 is SNTAGT. With V trimmed by 5 bases and J by 8 bases, 10 bases remained unmatched. The CDR3 has 14 residues. As DNA, the CDR3 is TGTGCCAGCAGTCTTGAGACAGGGGCGGGAGGCTACACCTTC. Its protein is CASSLETGAGGYTF.

This clone appeared once. The V and J genes are TRBV28 and TRBJ2-6; D might be TRBD2 (7 bases). Per the germline V gene, CDR1 is MDHEN and CDR2 is SYDVKM. V lost 2 bases to trimming and J lost 3 bases, with 11 bases between them. The length of the CDR3 is 16 residues. In nucleotides, the CDR3 is TGTGCCAGCAGTTTAGGGGGGGCTGGTGGGGCCAACGTCCTGACTTTC. Translation: CASSLGGAGGANVLTF.

V and J are TRBV5-8 and TRBJ2-1; a weak D match, TRBD1 (6 bases). The V gene's germline CDR1 is SGHTS and CDR2 YDEGEE. The CDR3 length is 16 residues. The ends were cut back, 3 bases at V and 5 bases at J, with 18 bases in the middle. The CDR3 is CASSWRTGTRNNEQFF. CDR3 nucleotide sequence: TGTGCCAGCAGCTGGCGAACCGGGACAAGGAACAATGAGCAGTTCTTC.

The gene calls are TRBV7-2 and TRBJ1-1; D may be TRBD1 (6 bases). The ends were cut back, 5 bases at V and 3 bases at J, with 13 bases in the middle. There are 14 residues in the CDR3. Germline assignment: CDR1 SGHTA and CDR2 FQGNSA. CDR3 residues: CASSPSTGYTEAFF. The DNA for the CDR3 is TGTGCCAGCAGCCCCTCCACAGGGTACACTGAAGCTTTCTTT.

The count of this clone is one. The chain carries TRBV7-8 and TRBJ2-7, with 8 bases that match TRBD2. The CDR3 extends over 15 amino acids. V was pared by 7 bases and J by 4 bases, with 12 bases of the junction left unmatched. CDR1 is SGHVS, CDR2 FQNEAQ, per germline. The CDR3 sequence: CASTPGAGEGYEQYF. The CDR3 region has the DNA TGTGCCAGCACCCCGGGAGCGGGAGAGGGGTACGAGCAGTACTTC.

The V and J genes are TRBV2 and TRBJ1-6; TRBD1 might be the D (6 bases). Germline values: CDR1 SNHLY, CDR2 FYNNEI. V gave up 3 bases and J gave up 8 bases, with 11 bases separating them. The CDR3 runs to 14 residues. The CDR3 DNA follows: TGTGCCAGCAGTGATGGGGGCGCGCATTCACCCCTCCACTTT. Translating gives CASSDGGAHSPLHF. Full variable domain (missing parts from reference TRBV2 and TRBJ1-6): EPEVTQTPSHQVTQMGQEVILRCVPISNHLYFYWYRQILGQKVEFLVSFYNNEISEKSEIFDDQFSVERPDGSNFTLKIRSTKLEDSAMYFCASSDGGAHSPLHFGNGTRLTVT.

On this clone itself: An end of the junction does not agree with germline; a read error may underlie this. This chain uses TRBV5-6 with TRBJ2-7; 7 nucleotides match TRBD1. The CDR3 has 11 residues. CDR1 and CDR2 from the germline V gene are SGHDT and YYEEEE. CDR3 DNA sequence: TGTGCCAGCAGCTTGGCGGGGACAGCGCACTTC. Its protein product is CASSLAGTAHF.

The chain uses TRBV10-1 and TRBJ1-2; D unresolved. V shed 11 bases and J shed 0 bases, with 16 bases lying between them. CDR1 WNHNN and CDR2 SYGVQD come from the germline V gene (reference sequence). The CDR3 loop spans 14 amino acids. This CDR3 reads CAPLTRAANYGYTF. As DNA, the CDR3 is TGCGCCCCCCTTACTAGGGCTGCTAACTATGGCTACACCTTC.

The V call is TRBV7-2, the J call TRBJ1-1; D not certain. CDR1 is SGHTA and CDR2 is FQGNSA in the germline V gene. CDR3 length: 13 residues. With 5 bases removed from V and 5 bases from J, the gap between germline ends came to 12 bases. CDR3 loop: CASSDLLGTEAFF. CDR3 DNA: TGTGCCAGCAGCGATTTATTGGGAACTGAAGCTTTCTTT.

This clone was seen a single time. This chain uses TRBV19 with TRBJ2-5; TRBD2 might be the D (5 bases). Judging by the DNA end, TRBJ2-7 fits better; the J call may be wrong. The CDR3 length is 14 residues. CDR1 and CDR2 (germline): LNHDA, SQIVND (reference sequence). The CDR3 DNA is TGTGCCAGTAGTCGCGCGGGTTTGTCCTACGAGCAGTACTTC. The encoded protein is CASSRAGLSYEQYF.